The T cell receptor beta chain described here comes from a study of immune evolution from preneoplasia to lung adenocarcinoma (dated by TCRdb to the early 2020s). In terms of the full investigation: HLA loss of heterozygosity was observed in roughly 7%, 15% and 33% of AIS, MIA and ADC lesions, respectively, and was not observed in any AAH lesions. POLYSOLVER was used to infer class I HLA alleles from exome data, and LOHHLA was used to detect allele-specific HLA loss. Sample size was determined by specimen availability and not by a prior power calculation. The overall cohort comprised approximately 53 patients with pulmonary nodules who underwent surgical resection. The study reported that some 100 samples were used for TCR sequencing. The study profiled immune contexture across lung adenocarcinoma precursors and invasive adenocarcinoma using immune gene expression, TCR sequencing and multiplex immunofluorescence. The immune data were integrated with whole exome sequencing and methylation data from the same cohort of nodules. Resected precursor lesions (AAH, AIS, MIA) and invasive adenocarcinomas were compared against paired morphologically normal lung tissue. The TCR sequencing data were obtained from 51 patients. On the study overall, not on this receptor specifically: Normal lung had the highest top T cell clone frequencies, which appeared to decline progressively from AAH through AIS, MIA and invasive adenocarcinoma. Findings were based on association rather than direct causation; larger cohorts with long-term follow-up and longitudinal biopsies were deemed needed. Clonality was highest in normal lung, while later-stage lesions appeared to have lower clonality but higher T cell density and diversity. Because every patient came from Japan and China, how well the results apply to Western populations was uncertain. T cell clonality was highest in KRAS-mutant nodules compared with EGFR-mutant or double wild-type lesions.

As concerns this clone: This receptor's antigen is unknown. Base quality data are lacking; no much larger clone is found one base away.

Spanning cysteine to phenylalanine, the CDR3 consists of 17 amino acids. The read is trimmed to its CDR3 DNA, 51 bases read in frame from base 1. CDR1 SGHTA and CDR2 FQGNSA were looked up in the germline V gene. Relative to germline, V is missing 5 bases and J is missing 4 bases, with 12 bases of the junction outside any gene match. TCR beta CDR3 regions were sequenced from DNA using the immunoSEQ hsTCRbeta Kit. The authors' pipeline ran thus. TCR sequencing data were analysed with the ImmunoSEQ Analyzer. T cell clonality was defined as 1 minus Pielou's evenness, calculated on productive rearrangements. T cell diversity was measured with the inverse Simpson index on productive templates. T cell density was defined as TCR beta template counts normalized to usable DNA, with usable DNA estimated by amplification and sequencing of housekeeping genes. TCR metrics were compared across histologic stages using two-sided Kruskal-Wallis tests. Here the immuneACCESS table is served through TCRdb, limited to in-frame sequences with V and J called. Missing clones are a known gap in these copies; in checked studies unresolved V genes cover under half, and the rest lacks a known reason. The V and J calls and clone size are taken from that table; D and trimming were inferred from the DNA. The sample table contains some 4,000 clones; only one count was recorded for about four fifths of them. Of the sample, under 35% is held by the ten largest clones.

The patients had resection in Japan or China between 2014 and 2017. Two lung cancer pathologists independently confirmed the histologic diagnosis of each case on H&E slides. For nucleic acid extraction, premalignant or tumor cells were enriched by macro-dissection following pathologic assessment. The AllPrep DNA/RNA FFPE Kit was used to isolate DNA from FFPE tissue. The rearranged segments are TRBV7-2 and TRBJ2-7, with TRBD2 identical over 12 junction bases. The sequencing sample was made of FFPE invasive lung adenocarcinoma tissue. Read against the paper, the sample's cell subset or site label means: frankly invasive lung adenocarcinoma (ADC). This TCR came from a person between 40 and 59 years old with lung adenocarcinoma. Some clones in this sample may be carry-over from other donors' samples. This receptor carries the CDR3 CASSHHPTSGSYYEQYF. The nucleotide sequence reads TGTGCCAGCAGCCACCACCCGACTAGCGGGAGTTATTACGAGCAGTACTTC. The CDR3, completed at both ends by the reference TRBV7-2 and TRBJ2-7 genes, gives the full variable domain GAGVSQSPSNKVTEKGKDVELRCDPISGHTALYWYRQSLGQGLEFLIYFQGNSAPDKSGLPSDRFSAERTGGSVSTLTIQRTQQEDSAVYLCASSHHPTSGSYYEQYFGPGTRLTVT.